The rows below give T cell receptor beta chains drawn from one sample of a study of beta chain features in type 1 diabetes. TCRdb's table, derived via immunoSEQ multiplex PCR, lists solely in-frame clones and lacks some. The sample holds 100,000 to 150,000 clones; approximately 15% are singletons and the top ten take about 2.4%. The sequenced sample consisted of central memory CD4+ T cells from blood. Receptors originate from a man aged 18 to 30 with type 1 diabetes. Both conserved end residues are part of each CDR3. Each record gives: clone size, CDR3 length, J gene, V gene, D gene, CDR3 protein, CDR3 DNA. A D gene is named only where the DNA matches it firmly. Clone sizes are given selectively: once, few, many, or a class where the clone is expanded.

abundance: few; len: 17; j_gene: TRBJ2-1; v_gene: TRBV4-2; d_gene: TRBD2; CDR3aa: CASSQRGLAGRDNEQFF; CDR3nt: TGTGCCAGCAGCCAAAGGGGACTAGCGGGACGGGACAATGAGCAGTTCTTC
abundance: -; len: 14; j_gene: TRBJ2-7; v_gene: TRBV9; d_gene: -; CDR3aa: CASSVAGLSYEQYF; CDR3nt: TGTGCCAGCAGCGTAGCTGGACTCTCCTACGAGCAGTACTTC
abundance: few; len: 14; j_gene: TRBJ2-7; v_gene: TRBV4-1; d_gene: -; CDR3aa: CASSQDSRALPAEF; CDR3nt: TGCGCCAGCAGCCAAGATAGTCGAGCTCTCCCCGCAGAGTTC
abundance: -; len: 15; j_gene: TRBJ1-1; v_gene: TRBV7-2; d_gene: TRBD1; CDR3aa: CASSLGDRGRSEAFF; CDR3nt: TGTGCCAGCAGCTTAGGTGACAGGGGGCGATCTGAAGCTTTCTTT
abundance: few; len: 14; j_gene: TRBJ2-1; v_gene: TRBV2; d_gene: TRBD2; CDR3aa: CASSEREGGNEQFF; CDR3nt: TGTGCCAGCAGTGAGCGGGAGGGCGGTAATGAGCAGTTCTTC
abundance: few; len: 15; j_gene: TRBJ2-1; v_gene: TRBV5-4; d_gene: -; CDR3aa: CASSLGQSSYNEQFF; CDR3nt: TGTGCCAGCAGCTTGGGACAGAGCTCCTACAATGAGCAGTTCTTC
abundance: many; len: 13; j_gene: TRBJ1-2; v_gene: TRBV2; d_gene: -; CDR3aa: CASSVRGLDGYTF; CDR3nt: TGTGCCAGCAGTGTAAGGGGTCTCGATGGCTACACCTTC
abundance: -; len: 16; j_gene: TRBJ1-4; v_gene: TRBV16; d_gene: -; CDR3aa: CASSPYISGELEKLFF; CDR3nt: TGTGCCAGCAGCCCTTATATTTCAGGGGAATTGGAAAAACTGTTTTTT
abundance: -; len: 16; j_gene: TRBJ2-3; v_gene: TRBV7-9; d_gene: TRBD1; CDR3aa: CASSWPRTGGADTQYF; CDR3nt: TGTGCCAGCAGCTGGCCCCGGACAGGGGGCGCGGATACGCAGTATTTT
abundance: -; len: 14; j_gene: TRBJ1-5; v_gene: TRBV5-1; d_gene: -; CDR3aa: CASSLSGVNQPQHF; CDR3nt: TGCGCCAGCAGCTTGTCAGGGGTCAATCAGCCCCAGCATTTT
abundance: few; len: 18; j_gene: TRBJ2-7; v_gene: TRBV30; d_gene: TRBD1; CDR3aa: CAWRGRHSGTGNTYEQYF; CDR3nt: TGTGCCTGGAGGGGGCGGCACTCCGGGACAGGGAATACCTACGAGCAGTACTTC
abundance: -; len: 11; j_gene: TRBJ1-6; v_gene: TRBV2; d_gene: -; CDR3aa: CATTYNSPLHF; CDR3nt: TGTGCCACCACGTACAATTCACCCCTCCACTTT
abundance: -; len: 15; j_gene: TRBJ1-2; v_gene: TRBV21-1; d_gene: -; CDR3aa: CASSMSRTGCFGYTF; CDR3nt: TGTGCCAGCAGCATGTCGAGGACAGGGTGTTTCGGCTACACCTTC
abundance: -; len: 13; j_gene: TRBJ1-2; v_gene: TRBV30; d_gene: TRBD1; CDR3aa: CAWSLRTGWGYTF; CDR3nt: TGTGCCTGGAGCCTTCGGACAGGGTGGGGCTACACCTTC
abundance: few; len: 12; j_gene: TRBJ2-1; v_gene: TRBV29-1; d_gene: -; CDR3aa: CSVESGWDEQFF; CDR3nt: TGCAGCGTTGAATCAGGGTGGGATGAGCAGTTCTTC
abundance: -; len: 16; j_gene: TRBJ2-1; v_gene: TRBV5-1; d_gene: -; CDR3aa: CASSIPSAVGGNEQFF; CDR3nt: TGCGCCAGCAGCATTCCTAGCGCCGTCGGTGGCAATGAGCAGTTCTTC
abundance: -; len: 13; j_gene: TRBJ2-1; v_gene: TRBV30; d_gene: -; CDR3aa: CAWSRGVYNEQFF; CDR3nt: TGTGCCTGGAGCCGTGGGGTCTACAATGAGCAGTTCTTC